Included here is one TCR beta chain sequence, with context. These data originate in a study of T cell changes during pregnancy in multiple sclerosis. Clones were read by immunoSEQ multiplex PCR, and TCRdb kept only the in-frame ones, dropping some. This sample yields fewer than 85,000 clones, of which around 91% are seen a single time; 1.5% to 2% belongs to the top ten. This TCR was sampled from a female donor with multiple sclerosis, enrolled in a pregnancy study. The sequencing used peripheral blood, collected before pregnancy.

The CDR3 loop is CASAQQDSYEQYF. CDR3 DNA: TGTGCTAGTGCCCAACAGGACTCCTACGAGCAGTACTTC. The chain couples TRBV12-5 to TRBJ2-7, with a possible D match to TRBD1 (5 bases). This CDR3 is built from 13 residues. Trimming left V 7 bases short and J 0 bases short, with 10 bases between. CDR1 LGHNT and CDR2 FRNRAP come from the germline V gene.